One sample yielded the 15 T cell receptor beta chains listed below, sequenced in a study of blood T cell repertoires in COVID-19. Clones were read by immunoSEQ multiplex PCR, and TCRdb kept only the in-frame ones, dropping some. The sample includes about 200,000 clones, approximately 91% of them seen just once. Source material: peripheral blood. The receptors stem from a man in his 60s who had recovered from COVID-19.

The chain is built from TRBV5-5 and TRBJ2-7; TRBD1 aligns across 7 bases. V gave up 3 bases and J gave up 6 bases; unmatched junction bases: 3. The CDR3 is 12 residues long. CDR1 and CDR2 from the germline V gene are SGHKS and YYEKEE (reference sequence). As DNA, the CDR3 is TGTGCCAGCAGCTCCCCAGGGGGCGAGCAGTACTTC. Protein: CASSSPGGEQYF.

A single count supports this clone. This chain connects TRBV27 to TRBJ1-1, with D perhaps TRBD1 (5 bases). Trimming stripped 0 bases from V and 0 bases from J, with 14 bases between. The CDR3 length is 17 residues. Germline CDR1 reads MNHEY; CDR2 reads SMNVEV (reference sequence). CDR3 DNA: TGTGCCAGCAGTTTATCTCAGGGCTTGGGCATGAACACTGAAGCTTTCTTT. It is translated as CASSLSQGLGMNTEAFF.

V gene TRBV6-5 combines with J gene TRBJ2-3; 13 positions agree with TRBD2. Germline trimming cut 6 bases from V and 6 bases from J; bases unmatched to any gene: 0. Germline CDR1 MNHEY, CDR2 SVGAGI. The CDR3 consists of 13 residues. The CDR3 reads CASRTSGRDTQYF. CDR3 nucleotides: TGTGCCAGCAGGACTAGCGGGAGGGATACGCAGTATTTT.

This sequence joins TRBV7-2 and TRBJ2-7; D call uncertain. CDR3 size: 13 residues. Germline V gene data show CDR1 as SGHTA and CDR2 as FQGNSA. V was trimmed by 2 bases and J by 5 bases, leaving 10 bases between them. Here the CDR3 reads CASSLLNGHEQYF. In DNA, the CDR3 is TGTGCCAGCAGCTTACTGAACGGTCACGAGCAGTACTTC.

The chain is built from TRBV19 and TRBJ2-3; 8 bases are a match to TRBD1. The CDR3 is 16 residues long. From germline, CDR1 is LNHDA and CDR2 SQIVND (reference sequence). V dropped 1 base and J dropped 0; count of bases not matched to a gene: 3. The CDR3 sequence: CASSIATGASTDTQYF. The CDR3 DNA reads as TGTGCCAGTAGTATAGCGACAGGGGCTAGCACAGATACGCAGTATTTT. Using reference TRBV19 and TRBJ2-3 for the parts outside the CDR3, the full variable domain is DGGITQSPKYLFRKEGQNVTLSCEQNLNHDAMYWYRQDPGQGLRLIYYSQIVNDFQKGDIAEGYSVSREKKESFPLTVTSAQKNPTAFYLCASSIATGASTDTQYFGPGTRLTVL.

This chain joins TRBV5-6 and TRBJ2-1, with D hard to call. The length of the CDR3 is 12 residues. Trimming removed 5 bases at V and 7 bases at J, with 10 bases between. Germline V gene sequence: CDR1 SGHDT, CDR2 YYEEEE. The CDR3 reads CASSLLRNEQFF. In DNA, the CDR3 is TGTGCCAGCAGTCTTCTACGGAATGAGCAGTTCTTC.

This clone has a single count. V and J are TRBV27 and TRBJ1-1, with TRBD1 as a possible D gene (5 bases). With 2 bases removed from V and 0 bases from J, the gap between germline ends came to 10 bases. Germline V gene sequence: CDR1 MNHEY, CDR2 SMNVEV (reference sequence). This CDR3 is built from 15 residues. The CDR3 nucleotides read TGTGCCAGCAGTTTAATAGGGGAGGTGAACACTGAAGCTTTCTTT. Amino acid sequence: CASSLIGEVNTEAFF.

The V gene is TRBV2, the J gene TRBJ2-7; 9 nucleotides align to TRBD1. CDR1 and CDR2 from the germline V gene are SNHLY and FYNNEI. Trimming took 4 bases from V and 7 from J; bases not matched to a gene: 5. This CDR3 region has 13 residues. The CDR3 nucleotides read TGTGCCAGCAGTGGGACAGGGGCTTGGGAGCAGTACTTC. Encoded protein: CASSGTGAWEQYF.

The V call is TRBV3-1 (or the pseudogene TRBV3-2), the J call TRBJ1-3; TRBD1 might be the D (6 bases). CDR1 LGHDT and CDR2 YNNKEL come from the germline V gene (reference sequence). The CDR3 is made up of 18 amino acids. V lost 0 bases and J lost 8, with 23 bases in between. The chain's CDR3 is CASSQDHPRSGVGDTIYF. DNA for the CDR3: TGTGCCAGCAGCCAAGATCATCCACGTTCAGGGGTAGGGGACACCATATATTTT.

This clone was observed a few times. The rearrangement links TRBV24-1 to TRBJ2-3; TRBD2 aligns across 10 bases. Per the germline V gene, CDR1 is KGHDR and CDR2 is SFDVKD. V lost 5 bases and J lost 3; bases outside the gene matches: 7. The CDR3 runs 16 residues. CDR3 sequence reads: CATSGGASGGTDTQYF. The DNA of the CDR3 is TGTGCCACCAGTGGGGGAGCTAGCGGGGGAACAGATACGCAGTATTTT.

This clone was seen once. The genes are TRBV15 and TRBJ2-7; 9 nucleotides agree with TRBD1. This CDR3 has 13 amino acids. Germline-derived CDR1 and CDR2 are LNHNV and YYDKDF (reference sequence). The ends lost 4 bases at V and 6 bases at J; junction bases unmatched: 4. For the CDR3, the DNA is TGTGCCACCAGCAAACAGGGGGCTACCGAGCAGTACTTC. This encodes CATSKQGATEQYF.

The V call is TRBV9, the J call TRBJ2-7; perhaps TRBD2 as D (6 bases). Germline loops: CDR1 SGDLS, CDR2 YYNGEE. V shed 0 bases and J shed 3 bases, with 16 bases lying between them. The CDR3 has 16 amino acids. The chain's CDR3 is CASSVDGAGKFYEQYF. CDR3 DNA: TGTGCCAGCAGCGTAGACGGAGCGGGCAAATTCTACGAGCAGTACTTC.

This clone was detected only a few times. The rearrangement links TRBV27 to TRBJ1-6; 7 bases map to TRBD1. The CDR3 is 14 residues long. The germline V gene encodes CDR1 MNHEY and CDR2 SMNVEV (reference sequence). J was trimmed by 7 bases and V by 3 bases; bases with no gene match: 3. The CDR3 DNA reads TGTGCCAGCAGTTTTGGACAGGCCAATTCACCCCTCCACTTT. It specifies CASSFGQANSPLHF.

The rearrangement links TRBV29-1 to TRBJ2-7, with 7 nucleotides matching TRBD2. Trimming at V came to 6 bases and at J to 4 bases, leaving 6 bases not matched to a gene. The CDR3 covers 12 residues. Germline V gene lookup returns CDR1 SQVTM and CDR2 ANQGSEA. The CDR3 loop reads CSVVLASYEQYF. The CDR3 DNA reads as TGCAGCGTGGTACTAGCGTCGTACGAGCAGTACTTC.

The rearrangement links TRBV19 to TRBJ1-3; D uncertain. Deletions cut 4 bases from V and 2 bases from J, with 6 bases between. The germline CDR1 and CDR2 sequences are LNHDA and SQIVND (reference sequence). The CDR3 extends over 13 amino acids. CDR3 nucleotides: TGTGCCAGTAGTACCTTAACTGGAAACACCATATATTTT. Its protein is CASSTLTGNTIYF.